The T cell receptor (beta chain) under discussion was sequenced for a study of blood T cell repertoires in COVID-19. CDR3 length: 16 residues. V trimming: 2 bases; J trimming: 3 bases; junction bases outside the gene matches: 8. Germline V gene sequence: CDR1 SGHTA, CDR2 FQGTGA. Methods used by the authors: Using reference gene primer amplification, nucleated cell counts were estimated. Only in-frame clones appear in the TCRdb table, and some are missing; sequencing was by immunoSEQ multiplex PCR. The V and J calls and clone size were taken over from that table, and D and trimming were inferred from the DNA. The table lists 250,000 or so clones, around 84% of them singletons.

This receptor was obtained from a man aged 60-69 years with acute or convalescent COVID-19. V gene TRBV7-3 combines with J gene TRBJ1-1; 8 positions agree with TRBD1. Sequenced input: peripheral blood. DNA for the CDR3: TGTGCCAGCAGCTTATCACAGGGGGGAGTTCACACTGAAGCTTTCTTT. Translating it yields CASSLSQGGVHTEAFF.